Given below is one TCR beta chain in context. No antigen is known for it. Libraries were prepared by immunoSEQ multiplex PCR; TCRdb keeps only in-frame clonotypes and omits some of them. The sample has some 30,000 clones, 80% to 90% seen once. The V and J ends lost 5 bases and 6 bases, in that order; junction bases with no gene match: 10. The CDR3 sequence is 16 residues long. CDR1 and CDR2 from the germline V gene are MGHRA and YSYEKL. The sample originates from a study of OX40 agonist ivuxolimab in advanced cancers. Whole-study context: Cohort: 80% to 85% men, mean age 60, aged about 23 to 80.

Study-level findings and limits: Averaging showed that CD8+ T cells had more expanded clones than CD4+ did. Expanded peripheral T-cell antigen specificity went undetermined.

Autoimmune disease history or systemic immunosuppression meant exclusion. Sequenced material: CD4+ or CD8+ T cells sorted from blood, taken in a trial of the OX40 agonist ivuxolimab. V usage is TRBV4-1 and J usage is TRBJ2-4, with 10 bases lining up with TRBD1. The clonotype comes from an adult with an advanced solid tumor such as melanoma, head and neck, liver or kidney cancer. The chain's CDR3 is CASSSRERTGGNIQYF. The DNA for the CDR3 is TGCGCCAGCAGCTCCCGAGAGCGGACAGGGGGAAACATTCAGTACTTC.